This TCR beta chain came from a study of T cells after yellow fever vaccination. Findings and caveats of the study: Shared CD4/CD8 clonotypes were a small share, likely from convergent recombination.

MiXCR, applied by TCRdb to the 5' RACE reads, yields one record per CDR3 protein. Of 300,000 or so distinct CDR3 sequences in the sample, under 15% were seen once. J lost 7 bases, V lost 7 bases, and 8 bases had no gene match. The CDR3 is 13 amino acids. Germline V gene data show CDR1 as MDHEN and CDR2 as SYDVKM. Only a few counts were recorded for this clonotype. The antigen is undetermined. The material was CD4+ T cells sorted from PBMCs, obtained 45 days after the yellow fever booster vaccination. This chain joins TRBV28 and TRBJ2-7, with 9 bases matching TRBD1. The clonotype originates from a man aged 25-45 years who received the YFV17D yellow fever vaccine. CDR3 nucleotides: TGTGCCAGCAAACTGGACAGGGGACGGGAGCAGTACTTC. This translates into CASKLDRGREQYF. The full variable domain, in which reference TRBV28 and TRBJ2-7 provide the parts outside the CDR3, is DVKVTQSSRYLVKRTGEKVFLECVQDMDHENMFWYRQDPGLGLRLIYFSYDVKMKEKGDIPEGYSVSREKKERFSLILESASTNQTSMYLCASKLDRGREQYFGPGTRLTVT.